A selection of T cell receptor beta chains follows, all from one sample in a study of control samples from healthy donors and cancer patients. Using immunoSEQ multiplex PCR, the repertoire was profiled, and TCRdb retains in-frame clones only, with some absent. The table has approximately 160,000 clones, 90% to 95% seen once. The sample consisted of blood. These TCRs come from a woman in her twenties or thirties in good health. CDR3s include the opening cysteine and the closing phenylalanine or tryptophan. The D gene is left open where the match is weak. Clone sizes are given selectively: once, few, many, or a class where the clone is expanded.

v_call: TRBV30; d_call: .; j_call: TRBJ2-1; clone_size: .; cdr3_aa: CAWKRGPTDEQFF; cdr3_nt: TGTGCCTGGAAACGGGGACCGACCGATGAGCAGTTCTTC
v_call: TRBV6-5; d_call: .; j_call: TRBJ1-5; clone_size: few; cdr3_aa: CASSRGGGRAQHF; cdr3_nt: TGTGCCAGCAGCCGCGGGGGGGGACGGGCCCAGCATTTT
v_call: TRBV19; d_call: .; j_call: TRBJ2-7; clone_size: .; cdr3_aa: CASSKGQSTYEQYF; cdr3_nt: TGTGCCAGTAGTAAAGGACAGAGTACCTACGAGCAGTACTTC
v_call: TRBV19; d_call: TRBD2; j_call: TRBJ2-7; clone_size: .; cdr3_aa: CASSISSGSPYEQYF; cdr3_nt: TGTGCCAGTAGTATCAGTAGCGGGAGTCCCTACGAGCAGTACTTC
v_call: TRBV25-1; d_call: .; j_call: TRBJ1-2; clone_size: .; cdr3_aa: CASSLGTPDGYTF; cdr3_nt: TGTGCCAGCAGTCTTGGGACACCCGATGGCTACACCTTC
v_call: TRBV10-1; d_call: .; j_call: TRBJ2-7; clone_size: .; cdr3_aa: CASSESVLYEQYF; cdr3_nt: TGCGCCAGCAGTGAGTCGGTGTTATACGAGCAGTACTTC
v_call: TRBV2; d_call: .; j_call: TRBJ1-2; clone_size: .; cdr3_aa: CASNIQGYGYTF; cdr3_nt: TGTGCCAGCAATATTCAGGGATATGGCTACACCTTC
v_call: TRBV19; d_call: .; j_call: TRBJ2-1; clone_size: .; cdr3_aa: CASSNGLAREQFF; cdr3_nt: TGTGCCAGTAGTAACGGACTGGCGAGGGAGCAGTTCTTC
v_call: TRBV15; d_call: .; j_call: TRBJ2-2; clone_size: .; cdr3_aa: CATSREFEGELFF; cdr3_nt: TGTGCCACCAGCAGAGAGTTCGAAGGGGAGCTGTTTTTT
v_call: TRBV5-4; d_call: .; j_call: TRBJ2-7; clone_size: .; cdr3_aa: CASSSGTIPEQYF; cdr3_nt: TGTGCCAGCAGTTCCGGGACAATTCCCGAGCAGTACTTC
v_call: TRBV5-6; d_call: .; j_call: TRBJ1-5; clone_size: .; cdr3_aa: CASSLGLRSQPQHF; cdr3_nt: TGTGCCAGCAGCTTGGGCCTCCGGAGTCAGCCCCAGCATTTT
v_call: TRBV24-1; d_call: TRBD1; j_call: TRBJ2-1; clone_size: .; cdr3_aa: CATSNPPSRTGGFEQFF; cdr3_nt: TGTGCCACCAGTAACCCCCCCTCGCGGACAGGGGGCTTTGAGCAGTTCTTC
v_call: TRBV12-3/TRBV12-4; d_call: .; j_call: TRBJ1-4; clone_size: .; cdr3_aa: CASSFPGEKLFF; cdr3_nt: TGTGCTAGCAGCTTCCCAGGAGAAAAACTGTTTTTT
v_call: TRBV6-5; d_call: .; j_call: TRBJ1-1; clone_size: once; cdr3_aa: CASSFRRDPTEAFF; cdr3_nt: TGTGCCAGCAGTTTCCGCAGGGATCCCACTGAAGCTTTCTTT
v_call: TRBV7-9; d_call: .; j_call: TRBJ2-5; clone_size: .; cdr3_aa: CASSSRPDGKTQYF; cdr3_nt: TGTGCCAGCAGCTCCAGACCTGACGGGAAGACCCAGTACTTC
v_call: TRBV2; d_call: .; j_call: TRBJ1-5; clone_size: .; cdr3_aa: CASSGGLGQPQHF; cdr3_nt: TGTGCCAGCAGTGGAGGGTTGGGTCAGCCCCAGCATTTT
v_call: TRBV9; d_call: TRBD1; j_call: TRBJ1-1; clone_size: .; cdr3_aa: CASSVSGGRTEAFF; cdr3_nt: TGTGCCAGCAGCGTATCAGGGGGTCGGACTGAAGCTTTCTTT
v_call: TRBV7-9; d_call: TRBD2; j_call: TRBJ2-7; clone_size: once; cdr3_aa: CASSPLLAGGPGEQYF; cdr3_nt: TGTGCCAGCAGCCCCCTGCTAGCGGGAGGGCCGGGGGAGCAGTACTTC
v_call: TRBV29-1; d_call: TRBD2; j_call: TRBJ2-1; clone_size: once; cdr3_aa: CSVVPSGRGDEQFF; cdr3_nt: TGCAGCGTTGTCCCTAGCGGGAGGGGTGATGAGCAGTTCTTC
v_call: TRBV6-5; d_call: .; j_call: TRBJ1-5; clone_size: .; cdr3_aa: CASRRQVQPQHF; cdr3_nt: TGTGCCAGCAGACGACAGGTTCAGCCCCAGCATTTT
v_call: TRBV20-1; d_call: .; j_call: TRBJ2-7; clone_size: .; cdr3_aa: CSASGQGFESKYEQYF; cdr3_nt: TGCAGTGCTAGTGGGCAGGGGTTCGAGTCAAAATACGAGCAGTACTTC
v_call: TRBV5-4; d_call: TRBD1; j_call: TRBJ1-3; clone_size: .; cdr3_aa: CASSLGQGALSGNTIYF; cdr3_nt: TGTGCCAGCAGCTTGGGACAGGGGGCTCTCTCTGGAAACACCATATATTTT
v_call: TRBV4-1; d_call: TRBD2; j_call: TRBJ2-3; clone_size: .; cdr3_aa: CASSRPTSGRRRVQITQYF; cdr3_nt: TGCGCCAGCAGCCGGCCGACTAGCGGGAGGCGAAGGGTACAGATTACGCAGTATTTT
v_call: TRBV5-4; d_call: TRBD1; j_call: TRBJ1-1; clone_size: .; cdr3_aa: CATRTGQGRMNTEAFF; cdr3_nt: TGTGCCACCCGGACGGGACAGGGGAGGATGAACACTGAAGCTTTCTTT
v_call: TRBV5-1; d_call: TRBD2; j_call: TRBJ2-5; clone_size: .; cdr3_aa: CASSLDGGRAVETQYF; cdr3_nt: TGCGCCAGCAGCTTGGATGGCGGGAGGGCCGTAGAGACCCAGTACTTC
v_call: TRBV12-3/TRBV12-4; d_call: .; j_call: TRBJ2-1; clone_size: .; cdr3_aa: CASSLAGTNEQFF; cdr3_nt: TGTGCCAGCAGTTTAGCAGGGACCAATGAGCAGTTCTTC
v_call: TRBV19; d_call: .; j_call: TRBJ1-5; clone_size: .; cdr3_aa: CASSIVGPQPQHF; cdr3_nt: TGTGCCAGTAGTATAGTAGGCCCTCAGCCCCAGCATTTT
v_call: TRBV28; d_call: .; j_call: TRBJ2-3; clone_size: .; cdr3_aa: CASRTTLTDTQYF; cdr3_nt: TGTGCCAGCAGGACTACCCTCACAGATACGCAGTATTTT
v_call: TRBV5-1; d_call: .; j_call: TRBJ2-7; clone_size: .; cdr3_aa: CASSLEGNEQYF; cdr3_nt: TGCGCCAGCAGCTTGGAAGGGAACGAGCAGTACTTC
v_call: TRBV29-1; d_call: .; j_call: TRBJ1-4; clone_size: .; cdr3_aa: CSVFGGALSEKLFF; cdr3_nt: TGCAGCGTTTTCGGGGGCGCCCTTTCCGAAAAACTGTTTTTT
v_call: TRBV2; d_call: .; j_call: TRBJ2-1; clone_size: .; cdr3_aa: CASSRPDSENNEQFF; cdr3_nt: TGTGCCAGCAGCCGACCGGACAGCGAGAACAATGAGCAGTTCTTC
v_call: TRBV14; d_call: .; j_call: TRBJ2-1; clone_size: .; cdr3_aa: CASSTGNGVEQFF; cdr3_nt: TGTGCCAGCAGCACAGGGAATGGGGTTGAGCAGTTCTTC
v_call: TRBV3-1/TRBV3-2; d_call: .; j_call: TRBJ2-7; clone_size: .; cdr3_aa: CASSQDGWGVLSYEQYF; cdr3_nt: TGTGCCAGCAGCCAAGATGGGTGGGGGGTCCTCTCCTACGAGCAGTACTTC
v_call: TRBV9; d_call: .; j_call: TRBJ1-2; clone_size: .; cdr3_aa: CASRNSFNYGYTF; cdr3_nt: TGTGCCAGCAGAAACTCCTTTAACTATGGCTACACCTTC
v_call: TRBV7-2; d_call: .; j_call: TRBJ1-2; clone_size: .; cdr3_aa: CASSLGRAWGGYTF; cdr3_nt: TGTGCCAGCAGCTTAGGCAGGGCCTGGGGTGGCTACACCTTC
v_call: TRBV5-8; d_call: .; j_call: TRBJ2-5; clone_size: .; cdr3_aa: CASSPRPLRQHGGETQYF; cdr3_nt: TGTGCCAGCAGCCCCAGACCCCTCAGGCAGCACGGGGGAGAGACCCAGTACTTC
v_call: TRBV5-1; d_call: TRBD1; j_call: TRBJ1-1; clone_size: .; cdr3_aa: CASSQGGGVNTEAFF; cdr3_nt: TGCGCCAGCAGTCAAGGGGGCGGGGTGAACACTGAAGCTTTCTTT
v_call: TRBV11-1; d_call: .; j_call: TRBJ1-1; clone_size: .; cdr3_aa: CASSVGLPRNTEAFF; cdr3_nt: TGTGCCAGCAGCGTGGGACTGCCAAGGAACACTGAAGCTTTCTTT
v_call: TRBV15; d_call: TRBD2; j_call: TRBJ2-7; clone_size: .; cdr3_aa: CATSRDRGRLEQYF; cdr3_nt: TGTGCCACCAGCAGAGATCGCGGGAGGCTGGAGCAGTACTTC
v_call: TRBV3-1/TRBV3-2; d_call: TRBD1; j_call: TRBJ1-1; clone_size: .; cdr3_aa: CASSHASGDRGQAFF; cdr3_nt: TGTGCCAGCAGCCACGCCAGTGGGGACAGGGGGCAAGCTTTCTTT
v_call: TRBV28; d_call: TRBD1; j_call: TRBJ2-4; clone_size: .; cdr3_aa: CASSFRTGRINIQYF; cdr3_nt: TGTGCCAGCAGTTTCCGGACAGGGAGGATCAACATTCAGTACTTC
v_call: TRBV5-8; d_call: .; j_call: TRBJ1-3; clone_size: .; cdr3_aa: CASSLRALGNTIYF; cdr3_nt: TGTGCCAGCAGCTTGAGGGCCCTCGGAAACACCATATATTTT
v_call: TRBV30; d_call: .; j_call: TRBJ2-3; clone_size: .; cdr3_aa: CALGNSNIPTDTQYF; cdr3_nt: TGTGCCCTGGGGAACAGTAACATTCCCACAGATACGCAGTATTTT
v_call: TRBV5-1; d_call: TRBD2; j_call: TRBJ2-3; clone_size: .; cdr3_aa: CASSFGASGSSDTQYF; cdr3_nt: TGCGCCAGCAGCTTTGGAGCTAGCGGGAGCTCAGATACGCAGTATTTT
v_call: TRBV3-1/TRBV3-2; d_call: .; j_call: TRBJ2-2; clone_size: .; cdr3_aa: CASSQVGQRNTGELFF; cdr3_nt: TGTGCCAGCAGCCAAGTTGGACAGAGGAACACCGGGGAGCTGTTTTTT